A single sample is the source of the 15 T cell receptor beta chains below, sequenced in a study of OX40 agonist ivuxolimab in advanced cancers. The library came from the immunoSEQ multiplex PCR assay. The source is immuneACCESS, and TCRdb retained only in-frame sequences with V and J called. Part of the clones is not carried over; for the studies checked, unresolved V genes explain less than half of this, and the remainder is unexplained. For this sample there are about 50,000 clones; approximately 84% appear just once. The biggest ten clones account for more than 1% of the sample. The specimen was CD4+ or CD8+ T cells sorted from blood, collected in a trial of the OX40 agonist ivuxolimab. The receptors shown here come from an adult with an advanced solid tumor such as melanoma, head and neck, liver or kidney cancer.

V is TRBV9 and J is TRBJ2-2; no clear D. The V end lost 0 bases, the J end lost 1 base, and 10 bases lay between the germline ends. Germline V gene data show CDR1 as SGDLS and CDR2 as YYNGEE. CDR3 size: 16 residues. CDR3 protein: CASSVAPEENTGELFF. The CDR3 DNA follows: TGTGCCAGCAGCGTAGCACCGGAAGAGAACACCGGGGAGCTGTTTTTT.

V usage is TRBV5-6 and J usage is TRBJ2-3; 10 nucleotides align to TRBD1. CDR1 SGHDT and CDR2 YYEEEE come from the germline V gene. The CDR3 length is 16 residues. The V segment lost 3 bases and the J segment 4 bases; nucleotides outside the gene matches: 8. The CDR3 loop reads CASSWVGQGSSDTQYF. The CDR3 DNA reads as TGTGCCAGCAGCTGGGTGGGACAGGGGTCTTCAGATACGCAGTATTTT.

This sequence joins TRBV5-1 and TRBJ2-7; 7 positions match TRBD2. V shed 5 bases and J 3 bases; nucleotides not matched to a gene: 8. Germline CDR1 and CDR2: SGHRS and YFSETQ. The CDR3 extends over 14 amino acids. The DNA of the CDR3 is TGCGCCAGCAGGCCAACCGGGACTAACTACGAGCAGTACTTC. Translating gives CASRPTGTNYEQYF.

The chain recombines TRBV29-1 with TRBJ2-1, with D maybe TRBD2 (6 bases). This CDR3 region has 13 residues. CDR1 is SQVTM, CDR2 ANQGSEA, per germline. Trimming removed 8 bases at V and 4 bases at J, with 15 bases between. CDR3 in DNA: TGCAGCCATGGAGGGCCGGAGTACAATGAGCAGTTCTTC. Amino acid sequence: CSHGGPEYNEQFF.

The V gene is TRBV27, the J gene TRBJ2-1; perhaps TRBD1 as D (5 bases). The V gene's germline CDR1 is MNHEY and CDR2 SMNVEV (reference sequence). Between the trimmed V and J ends, which lost 1 base and 5 bases, there was a span of 15 bases. The CDR3 sequence is 16 residues long. CDR3 sequence: CASSLLGRARNNEQFF. In nucleotides, the CDR3 is TGTGCCAGCAGTTTATTGGGCAGGGCAAGAAACAATGAGCAGTTCTTC.

The chain combines TRBV29-1 with TRBJ2-7; no firm D call. Germline lookup yields CDR1 SQVTM and CDR2 ANQGSEA. This CDR3 comprises 13 residues. Deletions cut 5 bases from V and 0 bases from J, with 11 bases between. The CDR3 DNA reads as TGCAGCGTTAGCCCCCGCCTCTCCTACGAGCAGTACTTC. Protein: CSVSPRLSYEQYF.

The chain is built from TRBV4-3 and TRBJ1-2; D may be TRBD1 (5 bases). Trimming removed 0 bases from V and 0 bases from J, with 8 bases in between. Germline lookup yields CDR1 LGHNA and CDR2 YSLEER. The CDR3 has 15 amino acids. The CDR3 nucleotides are TGCGCCAGCAGCCAAGAGCAGGGTTCTAACTATGGCTACACCTTC. Amino acid sequence: CASSQEQGSNYGYTF.

V and J are TRBV5-1 and TRBJ2-7; the D gene is possibly TRBD1 (5 bases). V lost 0 bases, J lost 5 bases, and 15 bases lay in between. This CDR3 comprises 15 residues. Germline V gene data show CDR1 as SGHRS and CDR2 as YFSETQ. CDR3 in DNA: TGCGCCAGCAGCTTGGATCGGACACGGCCCAACGAGCAGTACTTC. This codes for CASSLDRTRPNEQYF.

V is TRBV13 and J is TRBJ2-5; no firm D call. The V gene's germline CDR1 is PRHDT and CDR2 FYEKMQ (reference sequence). The CDR3 covers 12 residues. V lost 5 bases, J lost 3 bases, and 7 bases lay in between. CDR3 in DNA: TGTGCCAGCAGCCGCCCGGAAGAGACCCAGTACTTC. Residues: CASSRPEETQYF.

The chain carries TRBV11-3 and TRBJ2-2; D ambiguous. Germline V CDR1 and CDR2: SGHNT, YENEEA. V was pared by 0 bases and J by 2 bases, with 1 base between. The CDR3 has 13 amino acids. Here the CDR3 reads CASSLDNTGELFF. The CDR3 DNA follows: TGTGCCAGCAGCTTAGACAACACCGGGGAGCTGTTTTTT. Full variable domain (remainder filled in from reference TRBV11-3 and TRBJ2-2): EAGVVQSPRYKIIEKKQPVAFWCNPISGHNTLYWYLQNLGQGPELLIRYENEEAVDDSQLPKDRFSAERLKGVDSTLKIQPAELGDSAVYLCASSLDNTGELFFGEGSRLTVL.

This chain connects TRBV7-2 to TRBJ2-2; maybe TRBD2 (5 bases). The CDR3 consists of 15 residues. The V end was cut by 1 base, the J end by 1 base, with 7 bases between. Germline V gene data show CDR1 as SGHTA and CDR2 as FQGNSA. The CDR3: CASSLERLNTGELFF. As DNA, the CDR3 is TGTGCCAGCAGCTTAGAGCGGCTGAACACCGGGGAGCTGTTTTTT.

This clone was detected only once. J is TRBJ2-7 and V is TRBV11-2, with 10 bases fitting TRBD2. The CDR3 sequence is 16 residues long. Germline trimming cut 4 bases from V and 0 bases from J; bases unmatched to any gene: 6. Germline-derived CDR1 and CDR2 are SGHAT and FQNNGV. DNA of the CDR3: TGTGCCAGCAGCTCACCTAGCGGGAGCATCTCCTACGAGCAGTACTTC. Encoded protein: CASSSPSGSISYEQYF.

This chain connects TRBV7-8 to TRBJ2-7; 7 bases align to TRBD1. Trimming cost V 5 bases and J 7 bases; bases outside gene matches: 14. CDR1 SGHVS and CDR2 FQNEAQ come from the germline V gene. This CDR3 has 15 residues. CDR3 nucleotide sequence: TGTGCCAGCAGCCTCATCAGGGGGAGCGGCGGGGAGCAGTACTTC. This translates into CASSLIRGSGGEQYF. Supplemented by reference TRBV7-8 and TRBJ2-7, the full variable domain reads GAGVSQSPRYKVAKRGQDVALRCDPISGHVSLFWYQQALGQGPEFLTYFQNEAQLDKSGLPSDRFFAERPEGSVSTLKIQRTQQEDSAVYLCASSLIRGSGGEQYFGPGTRLTVT.

The rearrangement joins TRBV18 to TRBJ1-4; TRBD1 matches 9 bases. The CDR3 has 13 amino acids. V lost 6 bases, J lost 14 bases, and 10 bases stayed unmatched. The germline V gene has CDR1 KGHSH and CDR2 LQKENI. CDR3 sequence: CASSQDGQGRLFF. The CDR3 coding sequence is TGTGCCAGCTCCCAAGATGGACAGGGGAGGCTGTTTTTT.

V usage is TRBV7-9 and J usage is TRBJ2-7, with 10 nucleotides matching TRBD1. Trimming cost V 4 bases and J 2 bases; bases outside gene matches: 2. CDR1 SEHNR and CDR2 FQNEAQ come from the germline V gene (reference sequence). CDR3 size: 14 residues. The CDR3: CASSWDRGPYEQYF. CDR3 sequence (DNA): TGTGCCAGCAGCTGGGACAGGGGTCCCTACGAGCAGTACTTC. The full variable domain, its missing parts supplied by reference TRBV7-9 and TRBJ2-7, is DTGVSQNPRHKITKRGQNVTFRCDPISEHNRLYWYRQTLGQGPEFLTYFQNEAQLEKSRLLSDRFSAERPKGSFSTLEIQRTEQGDSAMYLCASSWDRGPYEQYFGPGTRLTVT.